These T cell receptor beta chains were read from a single sample in a study of OX40 agonist ivuxolimab in advanced cancers. Data came from immunoSEQ multiplex PCR; TCRdb stores just in-frame clones and leaves some out. This repertoire shows under 70,000 clones, 80% to 90% found once; its top ten account for 2% to 2.5%. Sequenced material: CD4+ or CD8+ T cells sorted from blood, taken in a trial of the OX40 agonist ivuxolimab. Receptors originate from an adult with an advanced solid tumor such as melanoma, head and neck, liver or kidney cancer. CDR3s include the opening cysteine and the closing phenylalanine or tryptophan. A D gene is named only where the DNA matches it firmly. For some rows the clone size is stated as once, few or many, or as a class when expanded; others skip it.

j_gene: TRBJ2-2
abundance: .
v_gene: TRBV7-3
len: 16
d_gene: TRBD1
CDR3nt: TGTGCCAGCAGTCGCGGACAGGGTAAAAACACCGGGGAGCTGTTTTTT
CDR3aa: CASSRGQGKNTGELFF

j_gene: TRBJ1-4
abundance: .
v_gene: TRBV5-4
len: 18
d_gene: .
CDR3nt: TGTGCCAGCAGCCCTATGCCCGGTCGCATCATAGCAAGTGAAAAACTGTTTTTT
CDR3aa: CASSPMPGRIIASEKLFF

j_gene: TRBJ1-1
abundance: .
v_gene: TRBV7-2
len: 13
d_gene: .
CDR3nt: TGTGCCAGCAGCCCCATGTCGAGCACTGAAGCTTTCTTT
CDR3aa: CASSPMSSTEAFF

j_gene: TRBJ2-1
abundance: .
v_gene: TRBV5-1
len: 16
d_gene: TRBD2
CDR3nt: TGCGCCAGCAGCTTGTCCCCGGGAGGCTCCTACAATGAGCAGTTCTTC
CDR3aa: CASSLSPGGSYNEQFF

j_gene: TRBJ1-6
abundance: .
v_gene: TRBV7-3
len: 16
d_gene: .
CDR3nt: TGTGCCAGCAGCTTAGATACGATAGGGAACAATTCACCCCTCCACTTT
CDR3aa: CASSLDTIGNNSPLHF

j_gene: TRBJ2-5
abundance: .
v_gene: TRBV6-6
len: 16
d_gene: TRBD1
CDR3nt: TGTGCCAGCAGTCCCCGGGGCGACAGGGTCCAAGAGACCCAGTACTTC
CDR3aa: CASSPRGDRVQETQYF

j_gene: TRBJ2-7
abundance: .
v_gene: TRBV10-3
len: 14
d_gene: .
CDR3nt: TGTGCCATCAGCCTATCAGGGAGCTCCTACGAGCAGTACTTC
CDR3aa: CAISLSGSSYEQYF

j_gene: TRBJ1-2
abundance: once
v_gene: TRBV4-2
len: 13
d_gene: .
CDR3nt: TGTGCCAGCAGCCCGGGGGGTGAGCTGGGGTACACCTTC
CDR3aa: CASSPGGELGYTF

j_gene: TRBJ1-2
abundance: .
v_gene: TRBV6-1
len: 12
d_gene: .
CDR3nt: TGTGCCAGCATCACAGAGGTTTATGGCTACACCTTC
CDR3aa: CASITEVYGYTF

j_gene: TRBJ2-7
abundance: .
v_gene: TRBV30
len: 14
d_gene: TRBD1
CDR3nt: TGTGCCAGAAGCTCCGGGACAGGGCCCTACGAGCAGTACTTC
CDR3aa: CARSSGTGPYEQYF

j_gene: TRBJ1-3
abundance: .
v_gene: TRBV7-2
len: 13
d_gene: .
CDR3nt: TGTGCCAGCAGCTTATATCCTGGAAACACCATATATTTT
CDR3aa: CASSLYPGNTIYF

j_gene: TRBJ1-2
abundance: .
v_gene: TRBV2
len: 12
d_gene: .
CDR3nt: TGTGCCAGCAGTAGGTTCAGCCACAGCTACACCTTC
CDR3aa: CASSRFSHSYTF

j_gene: TRBJ2-7
abundance: few
v_gene: TRBV10-3
len: 12
d_gene: .
CDR3nt: TGTGCCACCAGACAGGACCTCTACGAGCAGTACTTC
CDR3aa: CATRQDLYEQYF

j_gene: TRBJ2-5
abundance: .
v_gene: TRBV4-2
len: 14
d_gene: .
CDR3nt: TGTGCCAGCAGCCAAGATCAACTAGGAGAGACCCAGTACTTC
CDR3aa: CASSQDQLGETQYF

j_gene: TRBJ1-1
abundance: .
v_gene: TRBV7-9
len: 15
d_gene: .
CDR3nt: TGTGCCAGCAGCTTAAGGGGAGGCGGGAACACTGAAGCTTTCTTT
CDR3aa: CASSLRGGGNTEAFF

j_gene: TRBJ1-2
abundance: .
v_gene: TRBV28
len: 11
d_gene: .
CDR3nt: TGTGCCAGCAGAGAACGGGAGAGCTACACCTTC
CDR3aa: CASRERESYTF

j_gene: TRBJ2-7
abundance: .
v_gene: TRBV5-1
len: 16
d_gene: TRBD1
CDR3nt: TGCGCCAGCAGCTTGGCCGTCGGGACAGGGGACGCCGAGCAGTACTTC
CDR3aa: CASSLAVGTGDAEQYF

j_gene: TRBJ2-3
abundance: .
v_gene: TRBV7-7
len: 13
d_gene: .
CDR3nt: TGTGCTAGCATCCCGCGCCGCACAGATACGCAGTATTTT
CDR3aa: CASIPRRTDTQYF

j_gene: TRBJ2-5
abundance: .
v_gene: TRBV7-2
len: 18
d_gene: TRBD2
CDR3nt: TGTGCCAGCAGCACGAGACTAGCGGGGGACGTATTCCGCGAGACCCAGTACTTC
CDR3aa: CASSTRLAGDVFRETQYF

j_gene: TRBJ2-1
abundance: .
v_gene: TRBV19
len: 15
d_gene: .
CDR3nt: TGTGCCAGTAGTATAGATGAACCAGCAGTCAATGAGCAGTTCTTC
CDR3aa: CASSIDEPAVNEQFF

j_gene: TRBJ1-2
abundance: few
v_gene: TRBV4-3
len: 14
d_gene: .
CDR3nt: TGCGCCAGCAGCCAAGCCGCAATCGGCTATGGCTACACCTTC
CDR3aa: CASSQAAIGYGYTF

j_gene: TRBJ2-5
abundance: .
v_gene: TRBV2
len: 16
d_gene: TRBD2
CDR3nt: TGTGCCAGCAGTGAAATGAGCGGGGGGGCCCGGGAGACCCAGTACTTC
CDR3aa: CASSEMSGGARETQYF

j_gene: TRBJ2-5
abundance: .
v_gene: TRBV4-3
len: 16
d_gene: TRBD1
CDR3nt: TGCGCCAGCAGCCACATAGGCACAGGGGGTCGGGAGACCCAGTACTTC
CDR3aa: CASSHIGTGGRETQYF

j_gene: TRBJ2-7
abundance: .
v_gene: TRBV29-1
len: 11
d_gene: TRBD2
CDR3nt: TGCAGCGTTGGTGGGACTAGCGGGGATCACTTC
CDR3aa: CSVGGTSGDHF

j_gene: TRBJ2-6
abundance: .
v_gene: TRBV19
len: 17
d_gene: TRBD1
CDR3nt: TGTGCCAGTATTCCGACAGGGGGGAGTTCTGGGGCCAACGTCCTGACTTTC
CDR3aa: CASIPTGGSSGANVLTF

j_gene: TRBJ2-3
abundance: .
v_gene: TRBV4-3
len: 16
d_gene: TRBD1
CDR3nt: TGCGCCAGCAGCCGAAGATGGGGACAGGGGGCGGATACGCAGTATTTT
CDR3aa: CASSRRWGQGADTQYF

j_gene: TRBJ2-3
abundance: few
v_gene: TRBV6-6
len: 14
d_gene: .
CDR3nt: TGTGCCAGCAGTACAACGGGGGGCACAGATACGCAGTATTTT
CDR3aa: CASSTTGGTDTQYF

j_gene: TRBJ1-3
abundance: .
v_gene: TRBV7-2
len: 14
d_gene: TRBD1
CDR3nt: TGTGCCAGCAGCTCCAGGACAGGGGAAGACACCATATATTTT
CDR3aa: CASSSRTGEDTIYF

j_gene: TRBJ1-1
abundance: .
v_gene: TRBV5-4
len: 16
d_gene: TRBD1
CDR3nt: TGTGCCAGCAGCTCAGGGGGGCCTGGGGCGAACACTGAAGCTTTCTTT
CDR3aa: CASSSGGPGANTEAFF

j_gene: TRBJ2-7
abundance: .
v_gene: TRBV19
len: 16
d_gene: TRBD2
CDR3nt: TGTGCCAGTAGTGCCTCAGGCACTAGCGGGATCTACGAGCAGTACTTC
CDR3aa: CASSASGTSGIYEQYF

j_gene: TRBJ2-3
abundance: .
v_gene: TRBV11-2
len: 18
d_gene: TRBD1
CDR3nt: TGTGCCAGCAGCTTAAGGACCGGGACAGCTCCTAGCACAGATACGCAGTATTTT
CDR3aa: CASSLRTGTAPSTDTQYF

j_gene: TRBJ2-3
abundance: .
v_gene: TRBV5-5
len: 20
d_gene: TRBD2
CDR3nt: TGTGCCAGCGGGTCCCCAGGTAGCCGAGGAGCGGGGGTTTCCACAGATACGCAGTATTTT
CDR3aa: CASGSPGSRGAGVSTDTQYF